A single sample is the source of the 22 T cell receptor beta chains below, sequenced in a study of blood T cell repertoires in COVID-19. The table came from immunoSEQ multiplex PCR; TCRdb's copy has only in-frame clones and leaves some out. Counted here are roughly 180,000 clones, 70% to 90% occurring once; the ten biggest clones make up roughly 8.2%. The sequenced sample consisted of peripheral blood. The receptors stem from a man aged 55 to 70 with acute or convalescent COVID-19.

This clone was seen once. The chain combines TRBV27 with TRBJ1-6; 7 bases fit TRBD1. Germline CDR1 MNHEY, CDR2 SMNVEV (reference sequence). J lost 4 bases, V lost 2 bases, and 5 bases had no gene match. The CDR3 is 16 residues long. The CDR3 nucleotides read TGTGCCAGCAGTTTAATAGGGACAGCTTATAATTCACCCCTCCACTTT. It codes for CASSLIGTAYNSPLHF.

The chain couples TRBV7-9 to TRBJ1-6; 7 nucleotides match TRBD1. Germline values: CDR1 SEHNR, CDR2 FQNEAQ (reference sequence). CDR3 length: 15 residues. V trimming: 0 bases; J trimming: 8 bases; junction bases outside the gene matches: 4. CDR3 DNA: TGTGCCAGCAGCTTAGCTGGGACAGTCGATTCACCCCTCCACTTT. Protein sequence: CASSLAGTVDSPLHF.

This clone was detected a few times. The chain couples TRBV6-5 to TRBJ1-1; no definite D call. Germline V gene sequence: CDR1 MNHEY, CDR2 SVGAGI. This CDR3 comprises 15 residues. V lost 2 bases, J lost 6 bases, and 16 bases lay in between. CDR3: CASSYKSWRDPEAFF. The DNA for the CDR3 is TGTGCCAGCAGTTACAAATCGTGGAGGGATCCTGAAGCTTTCTTT.

CDR3 bases: TGTGCCACCAGCAATCATGACAGGGGGGGAGAGACCCAGTACTTC. Its protein product is CATSNHDRGGETQYF. The rearrangement links TRBV15 to TRBJ2-5; 9 positions agree with TRBD1. The CDR3 totals 15 residues. J gave up 4 bases and V 4 bases, and 7 bases lay outside the gene matches. Germline assignment: CDR1 LNHNV and CDR2 YYDKDF (reference sequence).

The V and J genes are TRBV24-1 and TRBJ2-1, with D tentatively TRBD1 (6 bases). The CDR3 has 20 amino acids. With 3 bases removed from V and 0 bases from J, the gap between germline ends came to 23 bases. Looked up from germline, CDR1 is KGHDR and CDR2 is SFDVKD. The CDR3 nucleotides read TGTGCCACCAGTGATCCCACGGGAACAGGGATCCGCCACTCCTACAATGAGCAGTTCTTC. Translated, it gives CATSDPTGTGIRHSYNEQFF.

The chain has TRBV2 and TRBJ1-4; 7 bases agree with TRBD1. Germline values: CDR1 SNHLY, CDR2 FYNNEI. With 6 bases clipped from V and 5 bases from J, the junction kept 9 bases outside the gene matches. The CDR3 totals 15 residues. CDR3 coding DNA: TGTGCCAGCAGGATTCGGACAGGCTCCAATGAAAAACTGTTTTTT. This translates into CASRIRTGSNEKLFF.

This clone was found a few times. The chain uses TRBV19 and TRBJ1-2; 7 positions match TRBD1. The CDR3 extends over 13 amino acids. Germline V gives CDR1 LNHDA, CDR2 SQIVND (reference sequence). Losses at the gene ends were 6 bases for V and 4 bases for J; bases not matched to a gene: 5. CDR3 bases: TGTGCCAGTAGGATACAGGGGACCTATGGCTACACCTTC. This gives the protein CASRIQGTYGYTF. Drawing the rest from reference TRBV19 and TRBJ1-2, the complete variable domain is DGGITQSPKYLFRKEGQNVTLSCEQNLNHDAMYWYRQDPGQGLRLIYYSQIVNDFQKGDIAEGYSVSREKKESFPLTVTSAQKNPTAFYLCASRIQGTYGYTFGSGTRLTVV.

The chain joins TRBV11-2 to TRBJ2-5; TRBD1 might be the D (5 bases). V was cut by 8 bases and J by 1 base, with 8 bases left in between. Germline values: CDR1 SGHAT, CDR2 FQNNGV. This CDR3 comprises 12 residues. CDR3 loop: CASAGPQETQYF. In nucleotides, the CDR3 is TGTGCCAGCGCAGGGCCCCAAGAGACCCAGTACTTC.

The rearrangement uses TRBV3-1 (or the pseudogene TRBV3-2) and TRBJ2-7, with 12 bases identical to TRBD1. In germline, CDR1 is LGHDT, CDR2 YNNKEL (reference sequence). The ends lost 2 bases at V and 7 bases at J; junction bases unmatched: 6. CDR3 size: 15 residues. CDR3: CASSQKGQGAREQYF. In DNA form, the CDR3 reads TGTGCCAGCAGCCAAAAGGGACAGGGGGCGCGGGAGCAGTACTTC.

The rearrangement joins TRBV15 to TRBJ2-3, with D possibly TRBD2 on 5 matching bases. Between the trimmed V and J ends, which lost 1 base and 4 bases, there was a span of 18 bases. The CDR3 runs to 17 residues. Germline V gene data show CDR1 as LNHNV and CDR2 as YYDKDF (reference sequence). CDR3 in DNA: TGTGCCACCAGCAGAGTGCGGGCTAGCCTTGGCGCAGATACGCAGTATTTT. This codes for CATSRVRASLGADTQYF.

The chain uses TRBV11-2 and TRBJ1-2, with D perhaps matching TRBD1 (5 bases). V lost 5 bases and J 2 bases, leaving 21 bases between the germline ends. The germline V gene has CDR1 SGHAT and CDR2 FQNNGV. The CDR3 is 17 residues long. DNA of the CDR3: TGTGCCAGCAGCGTTTTACGGGGGGGGGATACCAACTATGGCTACACCTTC. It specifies CASSVLRGGDTNYGYTF.

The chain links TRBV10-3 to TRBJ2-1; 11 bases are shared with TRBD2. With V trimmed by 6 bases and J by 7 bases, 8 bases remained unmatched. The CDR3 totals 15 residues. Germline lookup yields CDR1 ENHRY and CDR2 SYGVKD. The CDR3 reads CAISQLAGVYNEQFF. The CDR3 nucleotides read TGTGCCATCAGCCAACTAGCGGGAGTCTATAATGAGCAGTTCTTC.

The CDR3 sequence is CSVDGGGNEKLFF. The CDR3 DNA reads TGCAGCGTTGACGGAGGGGGCAATGAAAAACTGTTTTTT. V is TRBV29-1 and J is TRBJ1-4; 7 bases line up with TRBD1. Trimming cost V 3 bases and J 5 bases; bases outside gene matches: 3. This CDR3 has 13 residues. CDR1 SQVTM and CDR2 ANQGSEA come from the germline V gene.

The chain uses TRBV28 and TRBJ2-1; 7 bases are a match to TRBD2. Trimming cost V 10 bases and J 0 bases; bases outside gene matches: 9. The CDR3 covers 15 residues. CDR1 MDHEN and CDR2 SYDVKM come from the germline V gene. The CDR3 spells CATALGGSSYNEQFF. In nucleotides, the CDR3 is TGTGCCACGGCCCTGGGCGGGAGCTCCTACAATGAGCAGTTCTTC. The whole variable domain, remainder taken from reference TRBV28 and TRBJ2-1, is DVKVTQSSRYLVKRTGEKVFLECVQDMDHENMFWYRQDPGLGLRLIYFSYDVKMKEKGDIPEGYSVSREKKERFSLILESASTNQTSMYLCATALGGSSYNEQFFGPGTRLTVL.

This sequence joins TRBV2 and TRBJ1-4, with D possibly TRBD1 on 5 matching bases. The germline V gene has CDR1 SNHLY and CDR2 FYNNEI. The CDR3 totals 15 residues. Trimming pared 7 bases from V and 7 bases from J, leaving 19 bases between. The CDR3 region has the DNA TGTGCCAGCACCCAGAGGGAGGGGAGAGGTGAAAAACTGTTTTTT. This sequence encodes CASTQREGRGEKLFF.

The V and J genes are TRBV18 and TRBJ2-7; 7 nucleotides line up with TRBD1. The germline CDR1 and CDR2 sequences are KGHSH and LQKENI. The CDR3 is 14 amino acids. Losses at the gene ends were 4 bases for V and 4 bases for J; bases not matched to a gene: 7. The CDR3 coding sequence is TGTGCCAGCTCACAGGTGACAGGGCTATACGAGCAGTACTTC. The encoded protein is CASSQVTGLYEQYF. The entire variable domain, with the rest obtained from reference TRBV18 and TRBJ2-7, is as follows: NAGVMQNPRHLVRRRGQEARLRCSPMKGHSHVYWYRQLPEEGLKFMVYLQKENIIDESGMPKERFSAEFPKEGPSILRIQQVVRGDSAAYFCASSQVTGLYEQYFGPGTRLTVT.

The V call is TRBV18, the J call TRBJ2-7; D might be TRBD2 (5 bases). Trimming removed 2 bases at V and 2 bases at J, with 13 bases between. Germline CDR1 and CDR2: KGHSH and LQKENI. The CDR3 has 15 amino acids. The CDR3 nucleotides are TGTGCCAGCTCACCAGGACTTGCCGGACCCTACGAGCAGTACTTC. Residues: CASSPGLAGPYEQYF. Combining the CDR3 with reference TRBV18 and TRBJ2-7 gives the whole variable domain NAGVMQNPRHLVRRRGQEARLRCSPMKGHSHVYWYRQLPEEGLKFMVYLQKENIIDESGMPKERFSAEFPKEGPSILRIQQVVRGDSAAYFCASSPGLAGPYEQYFGPGTRLTVT.

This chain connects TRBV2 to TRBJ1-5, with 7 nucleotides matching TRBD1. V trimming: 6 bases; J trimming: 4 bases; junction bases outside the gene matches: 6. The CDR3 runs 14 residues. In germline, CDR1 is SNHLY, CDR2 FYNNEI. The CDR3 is CASRAGTVNQPQHF. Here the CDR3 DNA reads TGTGCCAGCAGGGCCGGGACAGTTAATCAGCCCCAGCATTTT.

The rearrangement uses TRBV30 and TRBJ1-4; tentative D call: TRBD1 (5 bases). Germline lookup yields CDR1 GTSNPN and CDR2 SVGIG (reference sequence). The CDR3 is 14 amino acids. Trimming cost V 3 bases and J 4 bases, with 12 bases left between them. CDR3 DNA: TGTGCCTGGAGCCCGGACAAGTTTAATGAAAAACTGTTTTTT. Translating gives CAWSPDKFNEKLFF.

This chain's CDR3 is CASSSYRYQETQYF. The DNA for the CDR3 is TGTGCCAGCAGTTCCTACAGGTACCAAGAGACCCAGTACTTC. J is TRBJ2-5 and V is TRBV28; D is perhaps TRBD1 (5 bases). V was shortened by 4 bases and J by 0 bases, with 9 bases between the two germline ends. CDR1 is MDHEN and CDR2 is SYDVKM in the germline V gene. CDR3 length: 14 residues.

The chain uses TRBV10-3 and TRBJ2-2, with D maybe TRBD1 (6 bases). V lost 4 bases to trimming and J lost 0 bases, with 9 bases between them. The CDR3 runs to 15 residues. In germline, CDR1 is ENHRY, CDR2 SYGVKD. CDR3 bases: TGTGCCATCAGTGTAGGGGGTACGAACACCGGGGAGCTGTTTTTT. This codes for CAISVGGTNTGELFF.

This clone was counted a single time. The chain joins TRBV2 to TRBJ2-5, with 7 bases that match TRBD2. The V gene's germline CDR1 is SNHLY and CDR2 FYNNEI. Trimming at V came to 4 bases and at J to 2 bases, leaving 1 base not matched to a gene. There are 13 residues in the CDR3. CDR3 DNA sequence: TGTGCCAGCAGTGGGGGGGGGCAAGAGACCCAGTACTTC. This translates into CASSGGGQETQYF.